These T cell receptor beta chains were read from a single sample in a study of cytomegalovirus exposure and HLA in healthy donors. Sequencing was performed with immunoSEQ multiplex PCR; in TCRdb, only in-frame clones are kept and a portion is missing. The repertoire holds about 190,000 clones, with over 70% as singletons. Sequencing was performed on PBMCs. These receptors came from a woman in her twenties or thirties in good health and CMV-seropositive. The CDR3 runs from the conserved cysteine through the conserved F or W. D genes are given only for firm matches. Clone sizes are given selectively: once, few, many, or a class where the clone is expanded.

v_call	j_call	clone_size	d_call	cdr3_nt	cdr3_aa
TRBV10-3	TRBJ2-1	-	TRBD1	TGTGCCATCACGGGGACAGGGGGATCGGCCCCCTCCTACAATGAGCAGTTCTTC	CAITGTGGSAPSYNEQFF
TRBV14	TRBJ1-3	few	-	TGTGCCAGCAGCGGACGGGGGTCTGGAAACACCATATATTTT	CASSGRGSGNTIYF
TRBV19	TRBJ2-3	few	-	TGTGCCAGTAGTATAGCAGCGACGGGAGAACATACGCAGTATTTT	CASSIAATGEHTQYF
TRBV10-1	TRBJ2-3	-	-	TGCGCCAGCAGTGCCCCAGGGCGGACAGATACGCAGTATTTT	CASSAPGRTDTQYF
TRBV5-6	TRBJ2-7	-	TRBD1	TGTGCCAGCAGCCACGCCGGGACAGGGGTCTACGAGCAGTACTTC	CASSHAGTGVYEQYF
TRBV19	TRBJ2-7	-	-	TGTGCCAGTAGTCCGAACTTCTACGAGCAGTACTTC	CASSPNFYEQYF
TRBV7-2	TRBJ2-1	-	TRBD2	TGTGCCAGCAGCTCGTACTCTAGCGGCAATGAGCAGTTCTTC	CASSSYSSGNEQFF
TRBV7-9	TRBJ1-4	-	TRBD1	TGTTCCAGCAGCCTCGGGACAGGGAGCGGTAATGAAAAACTGTTTTTT	CSSSLGTGSGNEKLFF
TRBV7-6	TRBJ1-2	once	-	TGTGCCAGCAGCCCTACAGGCCTCTATGGCTACACCTTC	CASSPTGLYGYTF
TRBV19	TRBJ2-2	once	-	TGTGCCAGTAGTTCCGCCGGGGAGCTGTTTTTT	CASSSAGELFF
TRBV28	TRBJ2-7	-	TRBD2	TGTGCCAGCAGTTTTGGACTAGCGGGAATCCTCTCCTACGAGCAGTACTTC	CASSFGLAGILSYEQYF
TRBV18	TRBJ1-3	-	-	TGTGCCAGCTCACCGGTCCAGGGCCTGATGGAAACCATATATTTT	CASSPVQGLMETIYF
TRBV5-1	TRBJ1-2	few	-	TGCGCCAGCAGCGCGGAGGGCAGCTATGGCTACACCTTC	CASSAEGSYGYTF
TRBV27	TRBJ2-7	-	TRBD2	TGTGCCAGCAGTTCCAGGAGGGAGGGCCTCAGCGAGCAGTACTTC	CASSSRREGLSEQYF
TRBV2	TRBJ1-1	few	-	TGTGCCCGCCTCGAGGGCACTGAAGCTTTCTTT	CARLEGTEAFF
TRBV7-9	TRBJ1-4	-	-	TGTGCCAGCAGCTTAGCAGGGGCACGGGAAAAACTGTTTTTT	CASSLAGAREKLFF